Detailed here is one T cell receptor beta chain. Germline V gene sequence: CDR1 MGHDK, CDR2 SYGVNS. V lost 7 bases, J lost 8 bases, and 12 bases lay in between. The CDR3 is made up of 13 amino acids. This sample was taken from a study of cytomegalovirus exposure and HLA in healthy donors. 13 Jbeta primers and 60 Vbeta primers were used for the PCR. Profiling relied on immunoSEQ multiplex PCR, and the TCRdb table lists in-frame clones only, not all of them. Of approximately 200,000 clones in the sample, roughly 84% were seen once. Nominally healthy donors were sampled, though unrecorded immune exposures were likely.

The sequenced material came from PBMCs. V is TRBV25-1 and J is TRBJ1-6; D is possibly TRBD1 (5 bases). The receptor's source is a boy between 5 and 17 years old in good health and CMV-seronegative. The CDR3 DNA reads TGTGCCAGCATGAGCAGGGAGGATTCACCCCTCCACTTT. Its translation: CASMSREDSPLHF.